Below, 11 T cell receptor beta chains from the same sample are listed, as sequenced in a study of blood T cell repertoires in COVID-19. The method was immunoSEQ multiplex PCR; TCRdb's version includes in-frame clones alone and lacks a portion of them. Among roughly 380,000 clones, approximately 91% were seen once, and the ten largest hold approximately 0.93%. Sequencing was performed on PBMCs or T cells enriched from blood (not recorded which). The receptor set was obtained from a woman aged 25 to 45 who had been exposed to COVID-19.

The rearrangement links TRBV25-1 to TRBJ2-7; D might be TRBD2 (6 bases). There are 17 residues in the CDR3. V was shortened by 1 base and J by 4 bases, with 20 bases between the two germline ends. Germline V gene sequence: CDR1 MGHDK, CDR2 SYGVNS. The CDR3, as DNA: TGTGCCAGCAGTGAATTGGAACGTGCGGGACCCTTTTACGAGCAGTACTTC. The encoded protein is CASSELERAGPFYEQYF.

This chain links TRBV4-1 with TRBJ2-2; TRBD2 matches 8 bases. V lost 0 bases to trimming and J lost 0 bases; unmatched junction nucleotides: 9. The CDR3 sequence is 19 residues long. Germline V gives CDR1 MGHRA, CDR2 YSYEKL. DNA of the CDR3: TGCGCCAGCAGCCAAGATCGGGAGGGGTCTTTAGCGAACACCGGGGAGCTGTTTTTT. It is translated as CASSQDREGSLANTGELFF.

The chain is built from TRBV6-5 and TRBJ2-1; D remains ambiguous. This CDR3 comprises 13 residues. Per germline, CDR1 MNHEY and CDR2 SVGAGI. Trimming removed 0 bases at V and 6 bases at J, with 6 bases between. The CDR3 sequence: CASSYSSGNEQFF. CDR3 DNA: TGTGCCAGCAGTTACTCTTCAGGCAATGAGCAGTTCTTC.

This sequence joins TRBV28 and TRBJ1-2; 9 bases match TRBD1. The germline gives CDR1 MDHEN, CDR2 SYDVKM. This CDR3 has 16 amino acids. After removal of 4 bases from V and 3 bases from J, the junction contained 9 bases not matched to a gene. The CDR3 reads CASSSPTGGADYGYTF. The CDR3 DNA is TGTGCCAGCAGTTCGCCTACAGGGGGCGCCGACTATGGCTACACCTTC.

J is TRBJ1-4 and V is TRBV2; D is uncertain. V lost 6 bases, J lost 0 bases, and 14 bases lay in between. From germline, CDR1 is SNHLY and CDR2 FYNNEI. The CDR3 is made up of 16 amino acids. This chain's CDR3 is CASSRRGFSTNEKLFF. The DNA for the CDR3 is TGTGCCAGCAGCAGACGGGGTTTTTCAACTAATGAAAAACTGTTTTTT.

The chain couples TRBV7-3 to TRBJ2-3; 9 positions agree with TRBD1. V gave up 6 bases and J gave up 13 bases; unmatched junction bases: 8. This CDR3 contains 12 residues. Looked up from germline, CDR1 is SGHTA and CDR2 is FQGTGA. The CDR3 reads CASRDGTGKEYF. The CDR3 DNA is TGTGCCAGCAGAGACGGGACAGGGAAGGAGTATTTT.

V is TRBV21-1 and J is TRBJ2-1; TRBD2, the D gene given by the table, was not confirmed from the DNA. TRBV21-1 is described as a pseudogene. The CDR3 runs 16 residues. The CDR3 loop is CASSKVLSPQWYEQFF. Here the CDR3 DNA reads TGTGCCAGCAGCAAAGTGTTGAGCCCGCAATGGTATGAGCAGTTCTTC.

In its sample, this clone was seen once. The chain uses TRBV11-3 and TRBJ1-1; D is possibly TRBD1 (5 bases). Germline assignment: CDR1 SGHNT and CDR2 YENEEA. The CDR3 runs to 19 residues. V dropped 2 bases and J dropped 0 bases, with 22 bases sitting between them. The CDR3 loop is CASSLSSGAGVGVNTEAFF. The CDR3 nucleotides are TGTGCCAGCAGCTTATCGAGTGGGGCAGGAGTTGGCGTGAACACTGAAGCTTTCTTT.

This clone was detected a few times. This chain connects TRBV28 to TRBJ2-5; D might be TRBD1 (5 bases). Trimming stripped 5 bases from V and 1 base from J, with 11 bases between. CDR1 MDHEN and CDR2 SYDVKM come from the germline V gene. This CDR3 region has 14 residues. This chain's CDR3 is CASSRQNFQETQYF. CDR3 DNA: TGTGCCAGCAGTCGACAGAACTTCCAAGAGACCCAGTACTTC.

J is TRBJ1-6 and V is TRBV6-5; 10 bases map to TRBD1. The V gene's germline CDR1 is MNHEY and CDR2 SVGAGI. The CDR3 loop spans 14 amino acids. Trimming cost V 8 bases and J 9 bases; bases outside gene matches: 7. The CDR3 nucleotides read TGTGCCAGCGGGTCCCGGGACAGGGGTTCACCCCTCCACTTT. It specifies CASGSRDRGSPLHF.

This clone was seen just once. Here the CDR3 reads CASSFFSTDTQYF. CDR3 sequence (DNA): TGTGCCAGCAGCTTTTTCTCCACAGATACGCAGTATTTT. The chain uses TRBV13 and TRBJ2-3; unclear D gene. This CDR3 region has 13 residues. V dropped 3 bases and J dropped 2 bases, with 6 bases sitting between them. Per the germline V gene, CDR1 is PRHDT and CDR2 is FYEKMQ (reference sequence).